A single sample gave rise to the 28 T cell receptor beta chains below, sequenced in a study of blood T cell repertoires in COVID-19. Repertoires were generated with immunoSEQ multiplex PCR, while TCRdb's copy carries only in-frame clones and drops some. The sample contains 150,000 to 200,000 clones, roughly 81% of which appear only once. Sequenced input: peripheral blood. These receptors originate from a middle-aged woman with COVID-19, enrolled during active disease.

The V and J genes are TRBV9 and TRBJ1-2; 10 bases align to TRBD1. CDR3 length equals 17 residues. V lost 2 bases and J lost 2; bases outside the gene matches: 9. Germline CDR1 reads SGDLS; CDR2 reads YYNGEE. The CDR3: CASSVGTGVLVNYGYTF. CDR3 coding DNA: TGTGCCAGCAGCGTCGGGACAGGGGTTCTCGTCAACTATGGCTACACCTTC.

The genes are TRBV7-9 and TRBJ2-3; 7 bases align to TRBD2. Germline loops: CDR1 SEHNR, CDR2 FQNEAQ (reference sequence). V lost 5 bases to trimming and J lost 4 bases; unmatched junction nucleotides: 9. The CDR3 loop spans 15 amino acids. CDR3 protein: CASSLNSGLADTQYF. CDR3 nucleotide sequence: TGTGCCAGCAGCCTTAATAGCGGGCTCGCAGATACGCAGTATTTT.

The V call is TRBV7-9, the J call TRBJ2-4; D perhaps matches TRBD1 (7 bases). The CDR3 totals 13 residues. V lost 5 bases to trimming and J lost 7 bases, with 12 bases between them. In germline, CDR1 is SEHNR, CDR2 FQNEAQ (reference sequence). The CDR3 reads CASSGGGTNIQYF. DNA for the CDR3: TGTGCCAGCAGCGGAGGGGGCACCAACATTCAGTACTTC.

This clone has ten or more counts. The CDR3 region is CASSLVRANTEAFF. In nucleotides, the CDR3 is TGTGCCAGCAGCTTGGTCAGGGCGAACACTGAAGCTTTCTTT. The chain joins TRBV5-6 to TRBJ1-1; maybe TRBD1 (5 bases). The CDR3 runs to 14 residues. Germline CDR1 is SGHDT and CDR2 is YYEEEE. With 0 bases removed from V and 1 base from J, the gap between germline ends came to 7 bases.

The chain has TRBV19 and TRBJ1-2; 11 nucleotides match TRBD1. V was clipped by 6 bases and J by 7 bases; unmatched bases: 1. CDR3 length equals 12 residues. Germline V gene sequence: CDR1 LNHDA, CDR2 SQIVND (reference sequence). For the CDR3, the DNA is TGTGCCAGTAGCGGACAGGGGGCTGGCTACACCTTC. As protein: CASSGQGAGYTF.

The chain recombines TRBV19 with TRBJ2-1; unclear D gene. V shed 3 bases and J shed 4 bases, with 16 bases lying between them. CDR3 length: 16 residues. CDR1 and CDR2 from the germline V gene are LNHDA and SQIVND (reference sequence). The CDR3, as DNA: TGTGCCAGTAGTATTCGCCTTCATCAGTCTTACAATGAGCAGTTCTTC. This sequence encodes CASSIRLHQSYNEQFF.

V and J are TRBV28 and TRBJ2-7, with TRBD1 identical over 8 bases. In germline, CDR1 is MDHEN, CDR2 SYDVKM. The CDR3 spans 16 residues. With 6 bases clipped from V and 4 bases from J, the junction kept 14 bases outside the gene matches. The CDR3 loop reads CASSLDPGTGVYEQYF. CDR3 in DNA: TGTGCCAGCAGCCTGGACCCCGGGACAGGTGTATACGAGCAGTACTTC. The full variable domain, in which reference TRBV28 and TRBJ2-7 provide the parts outside the CDR3, is DVKVTQSSRYLVKRTGEKVFLECVQDMDHENMFWYRQDPGLGLRLIYFSYDVKMKEKGDIPEGYSVSREKKERFSLILESASTNQTSMYLCASSLDPGTGVYEQYFGPGTRLTVT.

This chain connects TRBV19 to TRBJ2-1, with D possibly TRBD2 on 5 matching bases. With 6 bases removed from V and 7 bases from J, the gap between germline ends came to 16 bases. The CDR3 is 14 residues long. Germline V gene sequence: CDR1 LNHDA, CDR2 SQIVND (reference sequence). CDR3: CASSPTGLLNEQFF. DNA of the CDR3: TGTGCCAGTAGCCCAACCGGACTTCTGAATGAGCAGTTCTTC.

This clone showed up many times. The rearrangement links TRBV30 to TRBJ1-4; perhaps TRBD1 as D (5 bases). Trimming stripped 8 bases from V and 0 bases from J, with 10 bases between. Per the germline V gene, CDR1 is GTSNPN and CDR2 is SVGIG (reference sequence). The CDR3 covers 13 residues. In DNA, the CDR3 is TGTGCCCTGTACAGGCCAACTAATGAAAAACTGTTTTTT. Translated, it gives CALYRPTNEKLFF.

The chain links TRBV2 to TRBJ2-4; 7 nucleotides match TRBD2. The V segment lost 3 bases and the J segment 0 bases; nucleotides outside the gene matches: 5. The CDR3 has 16 amino acids. Germline values: CDR1 SNHLY, CDR2 FYNNEI. The CDR3 protein is CASSEGAGLAKNIQYF. Here the CDR3 DNA reads TGTGCCAGCAGTGAGGGAGCGGGACTAGCCAAAAACATTCAGTACTTC.

The rearrangement uses TRBV9 and TRBJ1-2, with D unresolved. V lost 0 bases and J 4 bases, leaving 13 bases between the germline ends. Per the germline V gene, CDR1 is SGDLS and CDR2 is YYNGEE. There are 15 residues in the CDR3. Here the CDR3 reads CASSVGTPRGYGYTF. The CDR3 DNA reads TGTGCCAGCAGCGTAGGGACTCCCCGAGGCTATGGCTACACCTTC.

CDR3 nucleotide sequence: TGTGCCAGCAGCCCTAAAAAAGGGAGGCCCGCATCAAACAATGAGCAGTTCTTC. This gives the protein CASSPKKGRPASNNEQFF. The J gene is TRBJ2-1, the V gene TRBV6-2 or TRBV6-3, with a tentative D call TRBD2 (6 bases). This CDR3 region has 18 residues. Germline CDR1 reads MNHEY; CDR2 reads SVGEGT. The V end lost 6 bases, the J end lost 5 bases, and 26 bases lay between the germline ends.

The J gene is TRBJ2-1, the V gene TRBV3-1 (or the pseudogene TRBV3-2); 8 bases map to TRBD1. The CDR3 has 13 residues. The V gene's germline CDR1 is LGHDT and CDR2 YNNKEL (reference sequence). The V segment lost 4 bases and the J segment 10 bases; nucleotides outside the gene matches: 6. CDR3 sequence (DNA): TGTGCCAGCAGCCGCACCAGGGGGCGCGAGCAGTTCTTC. It is translated as CASSRTRGREQFF.

The rearrangement uses TRBV6-5 and TRBJ1-2; D may be TRBD1 (5 bases). CDR3 length equals 15 residues. CDR1 and CDR2 from the germline V gene are MNHEY and SVGAGI. Between the trimmed V and J ends, which lost 7 bases and 3 bases, there was a span of 18 bases. The CDR3 region has the DNA TGTGCCAGCATAGACCGGGGGAGGCGACACTATGGCTACACCTTC. This encodes CASIDRGRRHYGYTF.

Points on this clone: The germline gene is not matched at one end of the junction; a read error may be the cause. The V call is TRBV5-1, the J call TRBJ1-6; D gene ambiguous. CDR3 size: 16 residues. The germline V gene has CDR1 SGHRS and CDR2 YFSETQ. The CDR3 coding sequence is TGCGCCAGCAGCTTGGAGGCCAGGTCTGGTAATTCGCCCCTCCACTTT. Translated: CASSLEARSGNSPLHF.

CDR3 nucleotides: TGTGCCAGCAGTTACGACAGGGATGTCTCTGAAGCTTTCTTT. Amino acids: CASSYDRDVSEAFF. The chain is built from TRBV6-6 and TRBJ1-1; 7 bases line up with TRBD1. Per germline, CDR1 MNHNY and CDR2 SVGAGI (reference sequence). This CDR3 has 14 residues. Germline trimming cut 2 bases from V and 6 bases from J; bases unmatched to any gene: 6.

This clone has a single count. The V gene is TRBV28, the J gene TRBJ2-3; 9 bases fit TRBD1. V shed 4 bases, J shed 2 bases, and the junction held 4 bases outside the gene matches. The CDR3 is 15 residues long. CDR1 MDHEN and CDR2 SYDVKM come from the germline V gene. The chain's CDR3 is CASSSDRGVTDTQYF. Written as DNA, the CDR3 is TGTGCCAGCAGTTCCGACAGGGGGGTCACAGATACGCAGTATTTT. Filled out from reference TRBV28 and TRBJ2-3, the complete variable domain reads DVKVTQSSRYLVKRTGEKVFLECVQDMDHENMFWYRQDPGLGLRLIYFSYDVKMKEKGDIPEGYSVSREKKERFSLILESASTNQTSMYLCASSSDRGVTDTQYFGPGTRLTVL.

The V gene is TRBV28, the J gene TRBJ2-1, with D unclear. Germline loops: CDR1 MDHEN, CDR2 SYDVKM. V lost 6 bases and J 4 bases, leaving 7 bases between the germline ends. The CDR3 loop spans 12 amino acids. As DNA, the CDR3 is TGTGCCAGCAGCCTATCTTACAATGAGCAGTTCTTC. Its protein is CASSLSYNEQFF.

This chain joins TRBV7-3 and TRBJ1-2, with TRBD1 as a possible D gene (5 bases). Per germline, CDR1 SGHTA and CDR2 FQGTGA. Between the trimmed V and J ends, which lost 2 bases and 8 bases, there was a span of 12 bases. This CDR3 is built from 13 residues. This chain's CDR3 is CASSLGAGRGYTF. Here the CDR3 DNA reads TGTGCCAGCAGCTTAGGGGCAGGAAGAGGCTACACCTTC.

The chain is built from TRBV15 and TRBJ2-3; D is perhaps TRBD1 (6 bases). The length of the CDR3 is 17 residues. Germline CDR1 is LNHNV and CDR2 is YYDKDF (reference sequence). The germline V and J ends were trimmed by 4 bases and 4 bases, with 21 bases remaining between them. The CDR3 DNA is TGTGCCACCAGCAAATCCGCTCCCGGGACAACAGCAGATACGCAGTATTTT. Protein sequence: CATSKSAPGTTADTQYF. The full variable domain, its missing parts supplied by reference TRBV15 and TRBJ2-3, is DAMVIQNPRYQVTQFGKPVTLSCSQTLNHNVMYWYQQKSSQAPKLLFHYYDKDFNNEADTPDNFQSRRPNTSFCFLDIRSPGLGDTAMYLCATSKSAPGTTADTQYFGPGTRLTVL.

J is TRBJ2-2 and V is TRBV2; possibly TRBD2 for D (5 bases). CDR1 is SNHLY and CDR2 is FYNNEI in the germline V gene. Trimming took 4 bases from V and 6 from J, leaving 12 bases between them. The CDR3 extends over 14 amino acids. The CDR3 sequence is CASSGGLGSGELFF. In nucleotides, the CDR3 is TGTGCCAGCAGTGGTGGACTTGGGTCCGGGGAGCTGTTTTTT.

The rearrangement uses TRBV7-9 and TRBJ1-3; 9 positions match TRBD1. Germline values: CDR1 SEHNR, CDR2 FQNEAQ (reference sequence). This CDR3 contains 15 residues. V lost 1 base, J lost 8 bases, and 6 bases stayed unmatched. The CDR3, as DNA: TGTGCCAGCAGCTTAGAAGGAGACAGGGGGGACACCATATATTTT. Translated, it gives CASSLEGDRGDTIYF.

The chain has TRBV2 and TRBJ2-1; TRBD2 agrees at 11 bases. This CDR3 contains 18 residues. V was clipped by 3 bases and J by 7 bases; unmatched bases: 14. CDR1 and CDR2 from the germline V gene are SNHLY and FYNNEI. In DNA, the CDR3 is TGTGCCAGCAGTGAGACTCCGCCACTAGCGGGAGTAAGTAATGAGCAGTTCTTC. Encoded protein: CASSETPPLAGVSNEQFF.

The V and J genes are TRBV7-3 and TRBJ2-1, with TRBD2 identical over 8 bases. Germline-derived CDR1 and CDR2 are SGHTA and FQGTGA. The ends lost 5 bases at V and 10 bases at J; junction bases unmatched: 7. This CDR3 has 13 amino acids. CDR3 sequence reads: CASSPSGPAEQFF. The CDR3 bases are TGTGCCAGCAGCCCTAGCGGGCCCGCAGAGCAGTTCTTC.

The gene calls are TRBV6-2 or TRBV6-3 and TRBJ2-2, with TRBD2 matching over 10 bases. The V gene's germline CDR1 is MNHEY and CDR2 SVGEGT. The ends lost 3 bases at V and 2 bases at J; junction bases unmatched: 3. The CDR3 consists of 16 residues. In nucleotides, the CDR3 is TGTGCCAGCAGTTATGGACTAGCGGTAAACACCGGGGAGCTGTTTTTT. Amino acid sequence: CASSYGLAVNTGELFF.

The chain is built from TRBV3-1 (or the pseudogene TRBV3-2) and TRBJ1-1; D is possibly TRBD1 (5 bases). The germline V gene encodes CDR1 LGHDT and CDR2 YNNKEL (reference sequence). The germline V and J ends were trimmed by 1 base and 10 bases, with 10 bases remaining between them. This CDR3 is built from 12 residues. CDR3 bases: TGTGCCAGCAGCCAAGGGGGGGTGGGAGCTTTCTTT. Residues: CASSQGGVGAFF.

The chain uses TRBV18 and TRBJ2-2; D is possibly TRBD2 (5 bases). The CDR3 sequence is 18 residues long. Germline lookup yields CDR1 KGHSH and CDR2 LQKENI. The germline V and J ends were trimmed by 1 base and 0 bases, with 15 bases remaining between them. For the CDR3, the DNA is TGTGCCAGCTCACCACTCGAGGGTCCGGACTCGAACACCGGGGAGCTGTTTTTT. Translation: CASSPLEGPDSNTGELFF.

The chain carries TRBV29-1 and TRBJ2-5; D is unresolved. The germline CDR1 and CDR2 sequences are SQVTM and ANQGSEA. Trimming removed 6 bases from V and 2 bases from J, with 4 bases in between. There are 10 residues in the CDR3. The CDR3 reads CSVTQETQYF. CDR3 in DNA: TGCAGCGTAACTCAAGAGACCCAGTACTTC.